This T cell receptor beta chain was sequenced during a study of PD-L1 blockade in urothelial cancer. Study in general: Of prior chemotherapy regimens, patients had received between 0 and 3. Blood drawn 3 weeks (second dose) and 6 weeks after treatment start was analyzed. Study results and limitations: Pretreatment clonality of the blood TCR repertoire below the median was predictive of superior survival.

A word on this clone: Its specificity is unknown.

Repertoires were generated with immunoSEQ multiplex PCR, while TCRdb's copy carries only in-frame clones and drops some. The data contain around 100,000 clones, 80% to 90% of them singletons. V lost 7 bases, J lost 9 bases, and 16 bases stayed unmatched. The germline V gene encodes CDR1 SGHVS and CDR2 FQNEAQ. This CDR3 region has 16 residues. Time point of the sample: pretreatment peripheral blood. Samples were collected from each patient before treatment and during treatment. Each patient gave between 1 and 8 of them in total. This sequence originates from a man aged 55 to 69 with urothelial cancer. Sequencing used PBMCs, obtained around atezolizumab (anti-PD-L1) treatment. The rearrangement joins TRBV7-8 to TRBJ2-1; 9 bases align to TRBD2. For the CDR3, the DNA is TGTGCCAGCAAATCACTAGAGGGCGGGGGGGGTGCTGAGCAGTTCTTC. Protein: CASKSLEGGGGAEQFF.